This T cell receptor (beta chain) was recovered during a study of T cell responses to AZD1222 COVID-19 vaccine. The study, taken as a whole, reports: Once two AZD1222 doses were given, Spike-specific TCR breadth and depth went up. Targeting of unmutated variant regions was reportedly seen in nearly half of spike-specific TCRs. Donor demographics were predominantly white British with a female majority; clonal diversity may be underestimated.

Generated by immunoSEQ multiplex PCR, the TCRdb table keeps only in-frame clones and is missing some. The sample lists approximately 100,000 clones; just over 90% were seen once. A note on this clone: The antigen is unknown.

V shed 4 bases, J shed 5 bases, and the junction held 7 bases outside the gene matches. This CDR3 has 14 residues. Germline V gene sequence: CDR1 SGHKS, CDR2 YYEKEE (reference sequence). This TCR derives from an adult in good health. The sequenced sample was peripheral blood, obtained on day 0 of AZD1222 vaccination. The chain employs TRBV5-5 and TRBJ1-1; TRBD1 aligns across 8 bases. The CDR3 loop is CASSIGQGLTEAFF. CDR3 DNA: TGTGCCAGCAGCATCGGACAGGGATTAACTGAAGCTTTCTTT.